A single sample gave rise to the 32 T cell receptor beta chains below, sequenced in a study of shared clonotypes between healthy human individuals. Naive CD8 cells comprised CD45RO-negative, CCR7-positively selected cells, excluding terminally differentiated effector memory CD45RA+ cells. TCRdb's table, derived via immunoSEQ multiplex PCR, lists solely in-frame clones and lacks some. The sample yields around 2.1 million clones, just over 90% seen once. The specimen was naive CD8+ T cells from PBMCs. These TCRs come from a man younger than 30 in good health. Some clones in this sample may be carry-over from other donors' samples.

The V call is TRBV9, the J call TRBJ2-1; 12 nucleotides agree with TRBD2. Germline loops: CDR1 SGDLS, CDR2 YYNGEE. Losses at the gene ends were 2 bases for V and 8 bases for J; bases not matched to a gene: 5. The CDR3 length is 15 residues. CDR3 nucleotides: TGTGCCAGCAGCGTTGGACTAGCGGGATTTGATGAGCAGTTCTTC. Its translation is CASSVGLAGFDEQFF. Variable domain in full (rest from reference TRBV9 and TRBJ2-1): DSGVTQTPKHLITATGQRVTLRCSPRSGDLSVYWYQQSLDQGLQFLIQYYNGEERAKGNILERFSAQQFPDLHSELNLSSLELGDSALYFCASSVGLAGFDEQFFGPGTRLTVL.

The V and J genes are TRBV7-2 and TRBJ2-1; D is possibly TRBD2 (5 bases). The CDR3 extends over 13 amino acids. Germline CDR1 reads SGHTA; CDR2 reads FQGNSA. The germline V and J ends were trimmed by 5 bases and 4 bases, with 9 bases remaining between them. This CDR3 reads CASSRTRYNEQFF. The CDR3 DNA is TGTGCCAGCAGCCGCACTAGATACAATGAGCAGTTCTTC.

In its sample, this clone was seen a few times. The identical CDR3 is also encoded by other nucleotide sequences in the sample. The chain has TRBV30 and TRBJ1-1; D is unresolved. Per the germline V gene, CDR1 is GTSNPN and CDR2 is SVGIG (reference sequence). The CDR3 has 11 amino acids. V lost 0 bases and J 8 bases, leaving 7 bases between the germline ends. DNA of the CDR3: TGTGCCTGGAGTGTGGGTGGGGAAGCTTTCTTT. Residues: CAWSVGGEAFF.

The chain uses TRBV2 and TRBJ1-2, with 10 bases that match TRBD1. The junction had 7 bases not matched to a gene; V was cut back by 6 bases and J by 6 bases. The length of the CDR3 is 14 residues. Germline CDR1 reads SNHLY; CDR2 reads FYNNEI. The CDR3 nucleotides read TGTGCCAGCAGGGAGGGACAGGGGTCGCATGGCTACACCTTC. Its protein is CASREGQGSHGYTF. Full variable domain (remainder filled in from reference TRBV2 and TRBJ1-2): EPEVTQTPSHQVTQMGQEVILRCVPISNHLYFYWYRQILGQKVEFLVSFYNNEISEKSEIFDDQFSVERPDGSNFTLKIRSTKLEDSAMYFCASREGQGSHGYTFGSGTRLTVV.

Comment on this clone: Other DNA sequences of this sample code for an identical CDR3. This chain joins TRBV5-6 and TRBJ1-3, with no clear D. The CDR3 runs to 12 residues. The V end lost 2 bases, the J end lost 3 bases, and 3 bases lay between the germline ends. CDR1 SGHDT and CDR2 YYEEEE come from the germline V gene. CDR3 sequence: CASSFGGNTIYF. The CDR3 DNA reads TGTGCCAGCAGCTTTGGTGGAAACACCATATATTTT.

This chain connects TRBV7-2 to TRBJ2-4, with 10 positions matching TRBD2. Unmatched junction bases numbered 8, after V lost 1 base and J lost 8 bases. Germline-derived CDR1 and CDR2 are SGHTA and FQGNSA. This CDR3 has 16 amino acids. CDR3 loop: CASSLEASGSWYIQYF. CDR3 sequence (DNA): TGTGCCAGCAGCTTAGAAGCTAGCGGGAGTTGGTACATTCAGTACTTC.

This sequence joins TRBV9 and TRBJ2-7; D is unresolved. The CDR3 is made up of 14 amino acids. Trimming removed 0 bases from V and 3 bases from J, with 10 bases in between. Germline V CDR1 and CDR2: SGDLS, YYNGEE. The CDR3, as DNA: TGTGCCAGCAGCGTAGGCGACGATAACTACGAGCAGTACTTC. Amino acid sequence: CASSVGDDNYEQYF.

The gene calls are TRBV12-5 and TRBJ2-3; 7 nucleotides agree with TRBD2. This CDR3 is built from 15 residues. Germline lookup yields CDR1 LGHNT and CDR2 FRNRAP. The J segment lost 0 bases and the V segment lost 3 bases, leaving 3 bases of the junction unmatched. This chain's CDR3 is CASGFRGGSTDTQYF. The CDR3 nucleotides read TGTGCTAGTGGTTTTCGCGGGGGTAGCACAGATACGCAGTATTTT.

This clone came up once. The V call is TRBV27, the J call TRBJ2-3; 7 nucleotides align to TRBD2. Unmatched junction bases numbered 7, after V lost 3 bases and J lost 4 bases. The length of the CDR3 is 15 residues. CDR1 is MNHEY, CDR2 SMNVEV, per germline (reference sequence). The CDR3 DNA is TGTGCCAGCAGTTTTCGCGGGAGCGGCGCAGATACGCAGTATTTT. Encoded protein: CASSFRGSGADTQYF.

The J gene is TRBJ2-7, the V gene TRBV19; no definite D call. Germline values: CDR1 LNHDA, CDR2 SQIVND (reference sequence). Trimming removed 3 bases at V and 7 bases at J, with 19 bases between. CDR3 size: 15 residues. CDR3 sequence: CASSMIGDFHREQYF. As DNA, the CDR3 is TGTGCCAGTAGTATGATAGGAGACTTCCATAGGGAGCAGTACTTC.

V gene TRBV6-1 combines with J gene TRBJ2-2; D not certain. The length of the CDR3 is 12 residues. V was cut by 8 bases and J by 5 bases, with 9 bases left in between. Germline-derived CDR1 and CDR2 are MNHNS and SASEGT. The CDR3: CASDPLTGELFF. The CDR3 nucleotides are TGTGCCAGCGACCCTTTGACCGGGGAGCTGTTTTTT.

The chain joins TRBV10-3 to TRBJ2-1; 7 nucleotides agree with TRBD1. The germline V gene encodes CDR1 ENHRY and CDR2 SYGVKD. J gave up 2 bases and V 4 bases, and 5 bases lay outside the gene matches. The length of the CDR3 is 15 residues. CDR3 DNA: TGTGCCATCAGTGTTCGGACAGGAACCTACAATGAGCAGTTCTTC. Translation: CAISVRTGTYNEQFF.

The chain joins TRBV28 to TRBJ2-7, with 11 bases matching TRBD2. V was pared by 6 bases and J by 4 bases, with 14 bases of the junction left unmatched. This CDR3 has 17 amino acids. Germline assignment: CDR1 MDHEN and CDR2 SYDVKM. CDR3 sequence: CASRSYLPTSGAYEQYF. Written as DNA, the CDR3 is TGTGCCAGCAGAAGCTACCTCCCGACTAGCGGGGCATACGAGCAGTACTTC. Using reference TRBV28 and TRBJ2-7 for the parts outside the CDR3, the full variable domain is DVKVTQSSRYLVKRTGEKVFLECVQDMDHENMFWYRQDPGLGLRLIYFSYDVKMKEKGDIPEGYSVSREKKERFSLILESASTNQTSMYLCASRSYLPTSGAYEQYFGPGTRLTVT.

CDR3 region: CASRGGSPGNEQFF. The CDR3 DNA follows: TGTGCCAGCCGAGGAGGAAGTCCGGGCAATGAGCAGTTCTTC. The chain is built from TRBV6-5 and TRBJ2-1, with D maybe TRBD2 (5 bases). V lost 8 bases, J lost 6 bases, and 17 bases lay in between. The CDR3 totals 14 residues. Germline V gene lookup returns CDR1 MNHEY and CDR2 SVGAGI.

The chain is built from TRBV9 and TRBJ2-1; D tentatively fits TRBD1 or TRBD2 (6 bases each). The CDR3 extends over 17 amino acids. Germline CDR1 and CDR2: SGDLS and YYNGEE. The V gene lost 0 bases and the J gene lost 5 bases, with 18 bases spanning the gap. DNA of the CDR3: TGTGCCAGCAGCGTAGATCGGAGGGGGACATCGAACAATGAGCAGTTCTTC. Residues: CASSVDRRGTSNNEQFF. Supplemented by reference TRBV9 and TRBJ2-1, the full variable domain reads DSGVTQTPKHLITATGQRVTLRCSPRSGDLSVYWYQQSLDQGLQFLIQYYNGEERAKGNILERFSAQQFPDLHSELNLSSLELGDSALYFCASSVDRRGTSNNEQFFGPGTRLTVL.

V gene TRBV28 combines with J gene TRBJ2-7, with D uncertain. CDR1 MDHEN and CDR2 SYDVKM come from the germline V gene. V was shortened by 5 bases and J by 7 bases, with 9 bases between the two germline ends. The CDR3 has 11 amino acids. The CDR3 sequence: CASSPYREQYF. CDR3 coding DNA: TGTGCCAGCAGTCCCTATCGGGAGCAGTACTTC.

This chain joins TRBV25-1 and TRBJ1-3; no clear D gene. Per germline, CDR1 MGHDK and CDR2 SYGVNS. V gave up 3 bases and J gave up 0 bases, with 6 bases separating them. This CDR3 spans 14 amino acids. This CDR3 is CASSESISGNTIYF. CDR3 nucleotide sequence: TGTGCCAGCAGTGAGTCTATCTCTGGAAACACCATATATTTT.

V is TRBV28 and J is TRBJ2-1; no definite D call. The V gene's germline CDR1 is MDHEN and CDR2 SYDVKM. The CDR3 contains 14 residues. The V gene lost 5 bases and the J gene lost 14 bases, with 22 bases spanning the gap. The CDR3 sequence: CASSPWGGLNDEFF. For the CDR3, the DNA is TGTGCCAGCAGTCCCTGGGGTGGGCTGAACGATGAGTTCTTC.

J is TRBJ2-7 and V is TRBV14; D is ambiguous. The V gene lost 3 bases and the J gene lost 2 bases, with 11 bases spanning the gap. Germline V gene lookup returns CDR1 SGHDN and CDR2 FVKESK. This CDR3 has 14 residues. In nucleotides, the CDR3 is TGTGCCAGCAGCCATGGCGGAATTCCCTACGAGCAGTACTTC. This encodes CASSHGGIPYEQYF. The complete variable domain, with remaining parts taken from reference TRBV14 and TRBJ2-7, reads EAGVTQFPSHSVIEKGQTVTLRCDPISGHDNLYWYRRVMGKEIKFLLHFVKESKQDESGMPNNRFLAERTGGTYSTLKVQPAELEDSGVYFCASSHGGIPYEQYFGPGTRLTVT.

The chain links TRBV27 to TRBJ1-2; 7 nucleotides align to TRBD1. The CDR3 contains 15 residues. V lost 7 bases, J lost 8 bases, and 16 bases stayed unmatched. Germline V gives CDR1 MNHEY, CDR2 SMNVEV (reference sequence). CDR3 sequence: CASTPRDSGATGYTF. Here the CDR3 DNA reads TGTGCCAGCACACCCAGGGACAGCGGGGCCACCGGCTACACCTTC.

This rearrangement joins TRBV7-9 to TRBJ1-1, with no clear D. Deletions cut 5 bases from V and 1 base from J, with 11 bases between. The CDR3 length is 14 residues. Germline V gives CDR1 SEHNR, CDR2 FQNEAQ (reference sequence). For the CDR3, the DNA is TGTGCCAGCAGCGCCGGTGGTAAGAACACTGAAGCTTTCTTT. Translation gives CASSAGGKNTEAFF.

To note about this clone: Mismatch with germline at one junction end may stem from a read error. J is TRBJ2-7 and V is TRBV19, with D possibly matching TRBD2 (5 bases). The CDR3 extends over 16 amino acids. Per the germline V gene, CDR1 is LNHDA and CDR2 is SQIVND (reference sequence). This chain's CDR3 is CASSLELERDSYEQYF. The CDR3, as DNA: TGTGCCAGTAGTCTAGAACTCGAGAGGGACTCCTACGAGCAGTACTTC.

V is TRBV27 and J is TRBJ2-7, with 11 bases identical to TRBD1. Germline trimming cut 2 bases from V and 5 bases from J; bases unmatched to any gene: 11. This CDR3 is 17 amino acids long. Germline V lookup: CDR1 MNHEY, CDR2 SMNVEV (reference sequence). CDR3 sequence: CASSLNTGTGGIDEQYF. CDR3 in DNA: TGTGCCAGCAGTTTAAACACCGGGACAGGGGGTATTGACGAGCAGTACTTC.

The J gene is TRBJ1-5, the V gene TRBV28; TRBD1 is a possible D gene (5 bases). The CDR3 covers 15 residues. Trimming cost V 1 base and J 8 bases, with 15 bases left between them. From germline, CDR1 is MDHEN and CDR2 SYDVKM. CDR3 in DNA: TGTGCCAGCAGTTTATTGGGGCAGCCACAAGAGCCCCAGCATTTT. This gives the protein CASSLLGQPQEPQHF.

This clone turned up a few times. V is TRBV6-5 and J is TRBJ1-1, with D unresolved. Germline CDR1 and CDR2: MNHEY and SVGAGI. V dropped 3 bases and J dropped 6 bases, with 11 bases sitting between them. The CDR3 is 13 amino acids. CDR3 nucleotide sequence: TGTGCCAGCAGTTATCATCCCAATGCTGAAGCTTTCTTT. It encodes CASSYHPNAEAFF.

This chain uses TRBV4-1 with TRBJ2-5; D is uncertain. V was shortened by 0 bases and J by 4 bases, with 9 bases between the two germline ends. Per germline, CDR1 MGHRA and CDR2 YSYEKL. The CDR3 consists of 14 residues. The CDR3 sequence is CASSQDSRSETQYF. The DNA for the CDR3 is TGCGCCAGCAGCCAAGATTCCCGGTCAGAGACCCAGTACTTC.

V usage is TRBV7-9 and J usage is TRBJ2-1, with D maybe TRBD2 (6 bases). CDR1 is SEHNR and CDR2 is FQNEAQ in the germline V gene (reference sequence). The CDR3 length is 17 residues. V shed 1 base and J shed 1 base, with 14 bases lying between them. Written as DNA, the CDR3 is TGTGCCAGCAGCTTAGAAGCTCCGGGACTTTCCTACAATGAGCAGTTCTTC. Translating it yields CASSLEAPGLSYNEQFF.

The chain is built from TRBV7-9 and TRBJ2-1; possibly TRBD1 for D (5 bases). This CDR3 spans 13 amino acids. V was trimmed by 6 bases and J by 5 bases, leaving 11 bases between them. CDR1 and CDR2 (germline): SEHNR, FQNEAQ (reference sequence). CDR3 loop: CASSYRLHNEQFF. As DNA, the CDR3 is TGTGCCAGCAGTTACAGGCTGCACAATGAGCAGTTCTTC. Using reference TRBV7-9 and TRBJ2-1 for the parts outside the CDR3, the full variable domain is DTGVSQNPRHKITKRGQNVTFRCDPISEHNRLYWYRQTLGQGPEFLTYFQNEAQLEKSRLLSDRFSAERPKGSFSTLEIQRTEQGDSAMYLCASSYRLHNEQFFGPGTRLTVL.

The chain uses TRBV4-3 and TRBJ2-7, with D unclear. This CDR3 contains 14 residues. CDR1 and CDR2 from the germline V gene are LGHNA and YSLEER. V lost 2 bases to trimming and J lost 3 bases, with 11 bases between them. Written as DNA, the CDR3 is TGCGCCAGCAGCCAAAGTCGTTTGGACTACGAGCAGTACTTC. Translated: CASSQSRLDYEQYF.

The chain has TRBV6-6 and TRBJ2-3; weak D call: TRBD1 (5 bases). CDR3 length: 13 residues. The V and J ends lost 7 bases and 2 bases respectively, with 10 bases between them. Looked up from germline, CDR1 is MNHNY and CDR2 is SVGAGI (reference sequence). CDR3 amino acids: CASTRQSTDTQYF. The CDR3 DNA reads TGTGCCAGCACTCGACAGTCCACAGATACGCAGTATTTT.

Only a few counts were recorded for this clone. A junction boundary mismatches the germline segment, possibly from a read error. The chain combines TRBV6-1 with TRBJ2-7; 7 bases align to TRBD2. The CDR3 covers 11 residues. CDR1 MNHNS and CDR2 SASEGT come from the germline V gene. In DNA form, the CDR3 reads TGTGCCAGCAGTGCGGCAAGCGGGGTCTGGTTC. Protein sequence: CASSAASGVWF.

This clone was seen once. J is TRBJ1-1 and V is TRBV12-5; tentatively, D is TRBD1 (6 bases). Germline CDR1 is LGHNT and CDR2 is FRNRAP. The CDR3 loop spans 13 amino acids. The V gene lost 5 bases and the J gene lost 6 bases, with 13 bases spanning the gap. CDR3 nucleotides: TGTGCTAGTGGTCAAGGGGGGATGGCTGAAGCTTTCTTT. This codes for CASGQGGMAEAFF.